Reported below is one TCR beta chain. Sequencing was performed with immunoSEQ multiplex PCR; in TCRdb, only in-frame clones are kept and a portion is missing. The data contain about 190,000 clones, approximately 79% of them seen just once; the ten biggest clones take up roughly an eighth. The data derive from a study of blood T cell repertoires in COVID-19. Study summary: T cells, B-cell-depleted T cells, or PBMCs provided the cDNA or gDNA that served as material.

This clonotype was obtained from a woman aged 45-60 years with acute or convalescent COVID-19. Sequenced material: peripheral blood.

The CDR3 sequence: CASSQDNSNQPQHF. CDR3 DNA: TGTGCCAGTAGTCAGGACAATAGCAATCAGCCCCAGCATTTT. This chain joins TRBV19 and TRBJ1-5, with D possibly TRBD1 on 5 matching bases. Germline assignment: CDR1 LNHDA and CDR2 SQIVND (reference sequence). V was pared by 5 bases and J by 0 bases, with 8 bases between. This CDR3 region has 14 residues.